These T cell receptor beta chains were read from a single sample in a study of blood T cell repertoires in COVID-19. The repertoire was sequenced with immunoSEQ multiplex PCR; TCRdb's copy has only in-frame clones and lacks some. The repertoire holds more than 250,000 clones, with approximately 85% as singletons. The sequencing input was PBMCs or T cells enriched from blood (not recorded which). All receptors come from a man aged 30 to 39 who had recovered from COVID-19. CDR3s include the opening cysteine and the closing phenylalanine or tryptophan. D genes are given only for firm matches. Clone size is not always given. Where it is, it says once, few, many or a class for expanded clones.

size | J | V | D | CDR3 | DNA
. | TRBJ2-3 | TRBV3-1/TRBV3-2 | . | CASSFSVKSADTQYF | TGTGCCAGCAGCTTTAGCGTGAAGTCGGCAGATACGCAGTATTTT
. | TRBJ2-2 | TRBV6-5 | . | CASSRTSNTGELFF | TGTGCCAGCAGTCGGACATCGAACACCGGGGAGCTGTTTTTT
. | TRBJ1-2 | TRBV4-1 | TRBD1 | CASSQGGQGTTYGYTF | TGCGCCAGCAGCCAAGGGGGACAGGGGACGACCTATGGCTACACCTTC
. | TRBJ1-6 | TRBV9 | . | CASSDSPDSPLHF | TGTGCCAGCAGCGACAGTCCTGATTCACCCCTCCACTTT
. | TRBJ1-5 | TRBV25-1 | . | CASSDTTGGAGQPQHF | TGTGCCAGCAGTGACACAACGGGGGGCGCGGGTCAGCCCCAGCATTTT
. | TRBJ2-6 | TRBV19 | . | CASSEALGANVLTF | TGTGCCAGCAGTGAAGCTCTTGGGGCCAACGTCCTGACTTTC
. | TRBJ2-1 | TRBV7-2 | . | CASSFNRDNEQFF | TGTGCCAGCAGCTTTAACAGAGACAATGAGCAGTTCTTC
. | TRBJ1-4 | TRBV29-1 | . | CSAQRSTNEKLFF | TGCAGCGCACAGCGGTCTACTAATGAAAAACTGTTTTTT
. | TRBJ2-3 | TRBV10-1 | TRBD2 | CASSGTSGGPLDTQYF | TGCGCCAGCAGCGGTACTAGCGGGGGGCCGTTAGATACGCAGTATTTT
. | TRBJ2-5 | TRBV19 | TRBD1 | CASSTRQGETQYF | TGTGCCAGTAGTACCCGACAGGGAGAGACCCAGTACTTC
. | TRBJ2-7 | TRBV7-8 | TRBD2 | CASSRGGGFDYEQYF | TGTGCCAGCAGCCGCGGGGGAGGATTCGACTACGAGCAGTACTTC
. | TRBJ2-3 | TRBV5-1 | TRBD2 | CASSRTSGGGADTQYF | TGCGCCAGCAGCCGGACTAGCGGGGGAGGTGCAGATACGCAGTATTTT
. | TRBJ2-5 | TRBV9 | TRBD1 | CASGGTGVETQYF | TGTGCCAGCGGGGGGACAGGTGTTGAGACCCAGTACTTC
. | TRBJ2-4 | TRBV3-1/TRBV3-2 | TRBD2 | CASSQLGVAGGLAKNIQYF | TGTGCCAGCAGCCAACTCGGGGTAGCGGGGGGGTTAGCCAAAAACATTCAGTACTTC
once | TRBJ2-3 | TRBV19 | TRBD1 | CASSTPDRGDTQYF | TGTGCCAGTTCTACCCCGGACAGGGGCGATACGCAGTATTTT
. | TRBJ1-2 | TRBV7-2 | TRBD1 | CASSRPGTDGYTF | TGTGCCAGCAGCCGCCCCGGGACAGATGGCTACACCTTC
. | TRBJ1-5 | TRBV7-3 | TRBD1 | CASSSTGQNQPQHF | TGTGCCAGCAGCTCGACAGGGCAGAATCAGCCCCAGCATTTT
. | TRBJ1-2 | TRBV6-5 | . | CASNSNRNINYGYTF | TGTGCCAGCAACAGTAACAGGAATATCAACTATGGCTACACCTTC
. | TRBJ1-2 | TRBV6-5 | TRBD1 | CASRAQGARGYTF | TGTGCCAGCAGGGCCCAGGGGGCTCGGGGCTACACCTTC
few | TRBJ1-2 | TRBV6-6 | . | CASRQGWSDGYTF | TGTGCCAGCAGACAGGGTTGGTCGGATGGCTACACCTTC
. | TRBJ2-1 | TRBV6-2/TRBV6-3 | TRBD1 | CASSPGQDYNEQFF | TGTGCCAGCAGTCCAGGACAGGACTACAATGAGCAGTTCTTC
. | TRBJ1-1 | TRBV29-1 | TRBD1 | CSATDRGEAFF | TGCAGCGCCACGGACAGGGGTGAAGCTTTCTTT
once | TRBJ1-1 | TRBV11-2 | TRBD1 | CASSSAGGAGATEAFF | TGTGCCAGCAGCTCCGCAGGGGGCGCAGGAGCGACTGAAGCTTTCTTT
. | TRBJ2-1 | TRBV15 | TRBD1 | CATSRDRRQGVNNEQFF | TGTGCCACCAGCAGAGATAGGCGACAGGGGGTGAACAATGAGCAGTTCTTC
. | TRBJ2-1 | TRBV7-3 | TRBD1 | CASSRGGQGNEQFF | TGTGCCAGCAGCCGAGGGGGACAGGGAAATGAGCAGTTCTTC
. | TRBJ2-3 | TRBV5-1 | . | CASSSLGGATDTQYF | TGCGCCAGCTCTTCCCTCGGAGGGGCCACAGATACGCAGTATTTT
. | TRBJ1-6 | TRBV4-2 | . | CASSQPVTRSPLHF | TGTGCCAGCAGCCAACCAGTGACGCGGTCACCCCTCCACTTT
. | TRBJ1-2 | TRBV4-2 | . | CASSRTGGYTF | TGTGCCAGCAGCCGGACTGGTGGCTACACCTTC
few | TRBJ1-1 | TRBV2 | TRBD1 | CASSRTGAATEAFF | TGTGCCAGCAGTCGGACAGGAGCCGCCACTGAAGCTTTCTTT
. | TRBJ1-6 | TRBV7-2 | TRBD1 | CASSYRGSSYNSPLHF | TGTGCCAGCAGCTACAGGGGGAGCTCCTATAATTCACCCCTCCACTTT
once | TRBJ2-7 | TRBV20-1 | TRBD2 | CSASVPGRGSSYEQYF | TGCAGTGCTAGTGTTCCGGGGCGGGGGAGCTCCTACGAGCAGTACTTC
once | TRBJ1-5 | TRBV7-2 | . | CASSFDSYQPQHF | TGTGCCAGCAGCTTTGACAGCTATCAGCCCCAGCATTTT